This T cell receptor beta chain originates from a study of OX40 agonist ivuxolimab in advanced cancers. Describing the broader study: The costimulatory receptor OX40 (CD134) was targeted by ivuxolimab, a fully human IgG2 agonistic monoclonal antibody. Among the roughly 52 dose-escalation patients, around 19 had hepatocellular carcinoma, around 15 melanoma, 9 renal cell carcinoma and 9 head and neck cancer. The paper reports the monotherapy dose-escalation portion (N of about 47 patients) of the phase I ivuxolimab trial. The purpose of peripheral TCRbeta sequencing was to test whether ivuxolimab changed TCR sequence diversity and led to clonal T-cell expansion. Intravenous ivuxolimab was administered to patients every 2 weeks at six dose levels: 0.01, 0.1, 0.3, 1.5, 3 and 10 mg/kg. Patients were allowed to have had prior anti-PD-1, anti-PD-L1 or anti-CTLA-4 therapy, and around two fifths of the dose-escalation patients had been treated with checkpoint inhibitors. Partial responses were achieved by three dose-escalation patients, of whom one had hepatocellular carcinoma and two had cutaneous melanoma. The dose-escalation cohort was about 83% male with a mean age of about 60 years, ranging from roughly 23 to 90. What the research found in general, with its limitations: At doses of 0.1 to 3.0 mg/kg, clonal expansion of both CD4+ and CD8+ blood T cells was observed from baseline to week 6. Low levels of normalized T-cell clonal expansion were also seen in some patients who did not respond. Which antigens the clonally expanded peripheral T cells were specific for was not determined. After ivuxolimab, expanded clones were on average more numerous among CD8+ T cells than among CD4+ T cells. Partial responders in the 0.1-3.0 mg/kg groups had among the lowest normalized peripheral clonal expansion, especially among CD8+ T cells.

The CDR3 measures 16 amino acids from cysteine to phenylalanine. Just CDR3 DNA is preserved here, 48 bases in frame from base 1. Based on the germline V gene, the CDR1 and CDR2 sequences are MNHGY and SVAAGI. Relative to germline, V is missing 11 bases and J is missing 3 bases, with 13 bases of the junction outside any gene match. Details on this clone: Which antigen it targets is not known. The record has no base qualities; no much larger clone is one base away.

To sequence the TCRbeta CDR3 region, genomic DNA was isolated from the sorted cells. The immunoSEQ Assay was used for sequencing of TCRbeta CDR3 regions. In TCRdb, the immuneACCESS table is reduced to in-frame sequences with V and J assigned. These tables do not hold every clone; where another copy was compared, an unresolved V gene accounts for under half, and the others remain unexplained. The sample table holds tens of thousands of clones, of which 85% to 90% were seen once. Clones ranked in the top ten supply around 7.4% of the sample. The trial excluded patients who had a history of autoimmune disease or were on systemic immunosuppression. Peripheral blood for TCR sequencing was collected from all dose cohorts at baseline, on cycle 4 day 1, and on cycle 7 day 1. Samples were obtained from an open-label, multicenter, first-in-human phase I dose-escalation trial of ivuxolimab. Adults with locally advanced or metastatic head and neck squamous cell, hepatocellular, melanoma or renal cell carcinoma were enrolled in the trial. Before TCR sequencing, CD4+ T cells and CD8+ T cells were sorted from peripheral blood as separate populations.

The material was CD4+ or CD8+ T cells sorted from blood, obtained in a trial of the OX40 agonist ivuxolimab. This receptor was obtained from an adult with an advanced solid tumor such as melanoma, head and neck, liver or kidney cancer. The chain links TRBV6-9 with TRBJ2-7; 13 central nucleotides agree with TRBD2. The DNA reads TGTGCCGAATTGGGCATTACTAGCGGGGGGGACTACGAGCAGTACTTC. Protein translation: CAELGITSGGDYEQYF.